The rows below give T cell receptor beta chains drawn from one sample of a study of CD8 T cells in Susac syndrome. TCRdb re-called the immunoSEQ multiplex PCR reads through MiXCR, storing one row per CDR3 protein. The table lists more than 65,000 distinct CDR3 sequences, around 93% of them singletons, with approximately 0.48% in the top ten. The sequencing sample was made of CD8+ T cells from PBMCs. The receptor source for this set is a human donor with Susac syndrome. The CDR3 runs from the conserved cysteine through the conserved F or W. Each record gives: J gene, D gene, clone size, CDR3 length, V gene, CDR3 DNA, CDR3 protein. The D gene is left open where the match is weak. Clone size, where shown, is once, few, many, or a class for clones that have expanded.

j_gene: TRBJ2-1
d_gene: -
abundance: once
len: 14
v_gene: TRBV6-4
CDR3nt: TGTGCCGTCGCTATCCATTCATCTCGAAATGAGCAGTTCTTC
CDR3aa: CAVAIHSSRNEQFF

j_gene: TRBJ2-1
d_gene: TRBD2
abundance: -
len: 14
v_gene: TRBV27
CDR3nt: TGTGCCAGCAGCCTGGCCGGGACTAGGGGGAAGCAGTTCTTC
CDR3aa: CASSLAGTRGKQFF

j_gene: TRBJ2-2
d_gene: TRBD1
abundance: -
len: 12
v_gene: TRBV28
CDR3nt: TGTGCCAGCAGACAGGGGTCAGGGGAGCTGTTTTTT
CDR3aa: CASRQGSGELFF

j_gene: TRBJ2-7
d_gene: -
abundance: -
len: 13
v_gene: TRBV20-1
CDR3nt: TGCAGTGCTAGAGTAGGGAACTCCTACGAGCAGTACTTC
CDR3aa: CSARVGNSYEQYF

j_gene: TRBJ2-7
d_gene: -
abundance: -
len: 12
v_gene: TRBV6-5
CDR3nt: TGTGCCAGTGGGCTCAGCTCCTACGAGCAGTACTTC
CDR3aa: CASGLSSYEQYF

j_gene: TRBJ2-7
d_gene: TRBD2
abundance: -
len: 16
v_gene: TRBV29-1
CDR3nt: TGCAGCGTTGAAGACGTGGCTAGCGGTCCTCCCTACGAGCAGTACTTC
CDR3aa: CSVEDVASGPPYEQYF

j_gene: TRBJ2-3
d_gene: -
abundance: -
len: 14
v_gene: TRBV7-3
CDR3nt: TGTGCCAGCAGCTTAGGGGCCTCGTCAGATACGCAGTATTTT
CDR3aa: CASSLGASSDTQYF

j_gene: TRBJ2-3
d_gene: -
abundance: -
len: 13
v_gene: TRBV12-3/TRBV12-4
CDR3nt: TGTGCCAGCAGTCTGGGGGCGGGAGATACGCAGTATTTT
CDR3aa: CASSLGAGDTQYF

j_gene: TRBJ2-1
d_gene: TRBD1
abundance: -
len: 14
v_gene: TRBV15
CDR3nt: TGTGCCACCAGCAGAGTGGACAGGGACAATGAGCAGTTCTTC
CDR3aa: CATSRVDRDNEQFF

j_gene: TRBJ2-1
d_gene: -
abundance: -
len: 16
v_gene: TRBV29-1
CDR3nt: TGCAGCGTGATGGACGGTACCCTCCCCTCCTACAATGAGCAGTTCTTC
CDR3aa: CSVMDGTLPSYNEQFF

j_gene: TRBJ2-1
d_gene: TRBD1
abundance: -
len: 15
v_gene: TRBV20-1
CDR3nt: TGCAGTGCTGAGAAAGGACAGGGGACGGACAATGAGCAGTTCTTC
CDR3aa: CSAEKGQGTDNEQFF

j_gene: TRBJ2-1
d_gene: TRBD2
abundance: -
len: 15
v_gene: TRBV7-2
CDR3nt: TGTGCCAGCAGCCTTACCCTAGCGGGAGGATATGAGCAGTTCTTC
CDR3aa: CASSLTLAGGYEQFF

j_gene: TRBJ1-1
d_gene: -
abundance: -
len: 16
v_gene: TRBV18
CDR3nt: TGTGCCAGCTCACCACCGGGGACGGACCTGAACACTGAAGCTTTCTTT
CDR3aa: CASSPPGTDLNTEAFF

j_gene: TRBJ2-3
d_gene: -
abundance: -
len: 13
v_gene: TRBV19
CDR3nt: TGTGCCAGTAGTCCCTTATCGGGAGATACGCAGTATTTT
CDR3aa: CASSPLSGDTQYF

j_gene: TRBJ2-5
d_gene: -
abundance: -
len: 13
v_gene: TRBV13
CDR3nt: TGTGCCAGCAGCTTATCACCCAAGGGGGGACAGTACTTC
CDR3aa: CASSLSPKGGQYF

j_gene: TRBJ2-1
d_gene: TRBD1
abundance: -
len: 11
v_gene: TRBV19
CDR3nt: TGTGCCAGTACGACAGGGAATGAGCAGTTCTTC
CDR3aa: CASTTGNEQFF

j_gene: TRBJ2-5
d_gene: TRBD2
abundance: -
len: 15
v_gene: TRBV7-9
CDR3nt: TGTGCCAGCAGCTCAAGGCTAGCGGGAGAGGAGACCCAGTACTTC
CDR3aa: CASSSRLAGEETQYF

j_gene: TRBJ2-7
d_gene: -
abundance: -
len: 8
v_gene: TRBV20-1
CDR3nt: TGCAGTGCGGACGAGCAGTACTTC
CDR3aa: CSADEQYF

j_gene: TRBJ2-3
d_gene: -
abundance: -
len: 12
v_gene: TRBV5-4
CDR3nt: TGTGCCAGCAGCTTTATCACAGATACGCAGTATTTT
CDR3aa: CASSFITDTQYF

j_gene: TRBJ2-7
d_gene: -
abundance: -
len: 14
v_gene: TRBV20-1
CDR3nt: TGCAGTGCTAGAAGTCGAGGGCCCCCCTACGAGCAGTACTTC
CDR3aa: CSARSRGPPYEQYF

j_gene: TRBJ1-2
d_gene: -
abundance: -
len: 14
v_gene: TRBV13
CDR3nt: TGTGCCAGCAGCTCCCGGGACGGGAACTATGGCTACACCTTC
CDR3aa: CASSSRDGNYGYTF

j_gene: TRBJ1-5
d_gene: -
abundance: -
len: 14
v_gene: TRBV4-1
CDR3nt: TGCGCCAGCAGCCAAGTTGGGGATAATCAGCCCCAGCATTTT
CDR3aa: CASSQVGDNQPQHF

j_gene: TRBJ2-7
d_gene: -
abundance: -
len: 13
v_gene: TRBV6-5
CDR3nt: TGTGCCAGCAGTTCGGACGGGATGTACGAGCAGTACTTC
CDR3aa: CASSSDGMYEQYF

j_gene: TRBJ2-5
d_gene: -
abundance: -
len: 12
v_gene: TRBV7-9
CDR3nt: TGTGCCAGCAGCCACCTAGGAGAGACCCAGTACTTC
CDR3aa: CASSHLGETQYF

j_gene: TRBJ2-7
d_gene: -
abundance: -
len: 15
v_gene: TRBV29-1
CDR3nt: TGCAGCGTTGAAGAGGACCTCGGCAGGGGCTACGAGCAGTACTTC
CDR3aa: CSVEEDLGRGYEQYF

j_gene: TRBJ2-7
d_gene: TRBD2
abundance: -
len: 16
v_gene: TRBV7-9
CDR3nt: TGTGCCAGCAGCTTAGGGAGAGGGCTAGCGGCCTACGAGCAGTACTTC
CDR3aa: CASSLGRGLAAYEQYF

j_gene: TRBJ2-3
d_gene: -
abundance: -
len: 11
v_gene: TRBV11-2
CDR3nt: TGTGCCAGCACCCCCGGGATGGCGCAGTATTTT
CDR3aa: CASTPGMAQYF

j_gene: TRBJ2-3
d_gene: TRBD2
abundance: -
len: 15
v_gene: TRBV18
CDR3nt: TGTGCCAGCTCGCAGGGACTAGGTCCCACAGATACGCAGTATTTT
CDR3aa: CASSQGLGPTDTQYF

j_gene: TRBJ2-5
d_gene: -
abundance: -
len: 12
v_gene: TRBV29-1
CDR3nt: TGCAGCGCTGGGGCGGGGTTGGAGACCCAGTACTTC
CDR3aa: CSAGAGLETQYF

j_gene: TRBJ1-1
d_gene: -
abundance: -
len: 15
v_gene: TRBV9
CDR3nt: TGTGCCAGCAGCGTAGCTGGGGGCTTGAACACTGAAGCTTTCTTT
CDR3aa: CASSVAGGLNTEAFF

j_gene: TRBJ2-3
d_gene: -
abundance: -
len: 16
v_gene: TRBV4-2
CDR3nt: TGTGCCAGCAGCCAAGAACAAGCGTCTAGCACAGATACGCAGTATTTT
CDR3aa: CASSQEQASSTDTQYF

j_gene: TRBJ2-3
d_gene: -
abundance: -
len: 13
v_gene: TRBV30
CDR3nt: TGTGCCTGGAGTGTATATAACCGAGATACGCAGTATTTT
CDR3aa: CAWSVYNRDTQYF

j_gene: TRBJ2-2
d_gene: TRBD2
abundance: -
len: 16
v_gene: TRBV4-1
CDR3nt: TGCGCCAGCAGCCAAGGAAGCGGGACCAACACCGGGGAGCTGTTTTTT
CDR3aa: CASSQGSGTNTGELFF

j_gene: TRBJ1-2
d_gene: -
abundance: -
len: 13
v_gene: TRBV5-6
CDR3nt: TGTGCCAGCAGCCCCAGTGGGAGTGATGGCTACACCTTC
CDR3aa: CASSPSGSDGYTF

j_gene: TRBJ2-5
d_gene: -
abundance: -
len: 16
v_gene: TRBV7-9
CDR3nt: TGTGCCAGCAGCTCCGCCCTTGAGGAGGGGGAGGAGACCCAGTACTTC
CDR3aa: CASSSALEEGEETQYF

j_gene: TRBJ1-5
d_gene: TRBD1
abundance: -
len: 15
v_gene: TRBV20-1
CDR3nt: TGCAGTGCTAGGGACAGGGGCCGGGGCAATCAGCCCCAGCATTTT
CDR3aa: CSARDRGRGNQPQHF

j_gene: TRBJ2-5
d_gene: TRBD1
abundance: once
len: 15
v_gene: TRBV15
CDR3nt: TGTGCCACCAGCAGCCCCGGGACAGGGAGAGAGACCCAGTACTTC
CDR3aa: CATSSPGTGRETQYF

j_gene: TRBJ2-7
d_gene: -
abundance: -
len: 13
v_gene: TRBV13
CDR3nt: TGTGCCAGCAGCTTTGGCCGAGCCTACGAGCAGTACTTC
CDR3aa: CASSFGRAYEQYF

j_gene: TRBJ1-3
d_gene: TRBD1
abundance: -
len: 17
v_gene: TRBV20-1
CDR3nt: TGCAGTGCAAAAGTCTGGACAGGGGGCCAAGAATGGAACACCATATATTTT
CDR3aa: CSAKVWTGGQEWNTIYF

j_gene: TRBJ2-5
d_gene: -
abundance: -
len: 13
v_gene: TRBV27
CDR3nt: TGTGCCAGCAGCGGGTCCTTAATGGAGACCCAGTACTTC
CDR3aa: CASSGSLMETQYF

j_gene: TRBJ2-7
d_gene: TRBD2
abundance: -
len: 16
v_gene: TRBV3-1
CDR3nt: TGTGCCAGCAGCCAGGACTCCGCTAGCGGGTACTACGAGCAGTACTTC
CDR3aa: CASSQDSASGYYEQYF

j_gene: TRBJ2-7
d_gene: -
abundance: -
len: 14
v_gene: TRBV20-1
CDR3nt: TGCAGTGCTATGACGATATCGGGGGTATACGAGCAGTACTTC
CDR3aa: CSAMTISGVYEQYF

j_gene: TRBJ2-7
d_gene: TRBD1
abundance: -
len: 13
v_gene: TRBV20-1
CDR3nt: TGCAGGGGCCCGGGACAGGGGGCCATTGAGCAGTACTTC
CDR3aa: CRGPGQGAIEQYF

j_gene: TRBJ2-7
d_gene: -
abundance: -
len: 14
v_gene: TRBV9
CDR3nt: TGTGCCAGCAGCGGACGGGACAAGTCCTACGAGCAGTACTTC
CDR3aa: CASSGRDKSYEQYF

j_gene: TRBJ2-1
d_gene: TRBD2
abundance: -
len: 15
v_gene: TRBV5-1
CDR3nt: TGCGCCAGCAGCCGGACTAGCGGGGCCTACAATGAGCAGTTCTTC
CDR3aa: CASSRTSGAYNEQFF

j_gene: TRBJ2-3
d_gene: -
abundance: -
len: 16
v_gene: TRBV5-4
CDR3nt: TGTGCCAGCAGCTTGGGTGGGGGGTCTAGCACAGATACGCAGTATTTT
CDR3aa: CASSLGGGSSTDTQYF

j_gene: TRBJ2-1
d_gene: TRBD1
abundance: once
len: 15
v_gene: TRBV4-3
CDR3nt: TGCGCCAGCAGCCAAGATCGGGACAGTAGGCTAGTACAGTTCTTC
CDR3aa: CASSQDRDSRLVQFF

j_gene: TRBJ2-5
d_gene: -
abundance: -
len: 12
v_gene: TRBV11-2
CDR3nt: TGTGCCAGCAGCTTAGAATCGGAGACCCAGTACTTC
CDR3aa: CASSLESETQYF

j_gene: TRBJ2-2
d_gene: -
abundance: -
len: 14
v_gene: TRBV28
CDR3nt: TGTGCCAGCAGTTTACCGCTGAACACCGGGGAGCTGTTTTTT
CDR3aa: CASSLPLNTGELFF

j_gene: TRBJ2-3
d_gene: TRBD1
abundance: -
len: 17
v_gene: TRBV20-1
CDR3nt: TGCAGTGCTACAGGTCACCGGGACAGGGGTAGCACAGATACGCAGTATTTT
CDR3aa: CSATGHRDRGSTDTQYF

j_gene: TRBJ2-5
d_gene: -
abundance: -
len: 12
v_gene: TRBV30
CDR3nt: TGTGCCTGGAGTCCACCAGGGGAGACCCAGTACTTC
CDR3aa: CAWSPPGETQYF

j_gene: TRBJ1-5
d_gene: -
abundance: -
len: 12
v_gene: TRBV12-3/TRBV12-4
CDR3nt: TGTGCCAGCAGACAGGGCAATCAGCCCCAGCATTTT
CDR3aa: CASRQGNQPQHF

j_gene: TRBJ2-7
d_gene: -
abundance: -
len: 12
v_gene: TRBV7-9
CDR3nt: TGTGCCAGCAGCCGAAGCACCTACGAGCAGTACTTC
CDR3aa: CASSRSTYEQYF

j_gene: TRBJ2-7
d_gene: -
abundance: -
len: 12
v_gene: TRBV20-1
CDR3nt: TGCAGTGCTATAGCGGTCCCTTACGAGCAGTACTTC
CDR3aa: CSAIAVPYEQYF